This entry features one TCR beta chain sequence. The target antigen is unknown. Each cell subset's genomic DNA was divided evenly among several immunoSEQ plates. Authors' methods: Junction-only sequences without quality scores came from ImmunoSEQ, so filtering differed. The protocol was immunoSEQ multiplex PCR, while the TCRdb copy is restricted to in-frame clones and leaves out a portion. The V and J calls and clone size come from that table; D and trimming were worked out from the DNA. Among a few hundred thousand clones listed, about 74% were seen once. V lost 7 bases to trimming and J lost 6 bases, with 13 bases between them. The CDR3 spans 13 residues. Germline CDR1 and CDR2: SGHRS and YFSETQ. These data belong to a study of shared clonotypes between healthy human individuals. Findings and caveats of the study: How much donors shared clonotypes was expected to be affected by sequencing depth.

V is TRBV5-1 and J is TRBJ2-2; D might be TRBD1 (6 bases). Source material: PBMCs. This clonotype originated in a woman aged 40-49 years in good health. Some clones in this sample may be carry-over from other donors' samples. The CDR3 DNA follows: TGCGCCAGCCGGTACAGGGACGCCGGGGAGCTGTTTTTT. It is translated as CASRYRDAGELFF.